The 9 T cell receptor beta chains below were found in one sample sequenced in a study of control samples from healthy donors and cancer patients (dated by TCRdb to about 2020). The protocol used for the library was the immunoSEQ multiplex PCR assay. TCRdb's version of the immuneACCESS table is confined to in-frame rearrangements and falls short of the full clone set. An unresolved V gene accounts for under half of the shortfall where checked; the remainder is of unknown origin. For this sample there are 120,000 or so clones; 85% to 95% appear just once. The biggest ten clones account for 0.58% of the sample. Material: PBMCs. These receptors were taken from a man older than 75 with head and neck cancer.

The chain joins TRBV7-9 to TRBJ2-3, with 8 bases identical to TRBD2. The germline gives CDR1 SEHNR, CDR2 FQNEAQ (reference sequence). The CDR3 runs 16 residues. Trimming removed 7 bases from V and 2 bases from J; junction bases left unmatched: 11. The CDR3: CASILQSGRATDTQYF. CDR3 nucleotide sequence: TGTGCCAGCATCCTCCAAAGCGGGAGAGCCACAGATACGCAGTATTTT.

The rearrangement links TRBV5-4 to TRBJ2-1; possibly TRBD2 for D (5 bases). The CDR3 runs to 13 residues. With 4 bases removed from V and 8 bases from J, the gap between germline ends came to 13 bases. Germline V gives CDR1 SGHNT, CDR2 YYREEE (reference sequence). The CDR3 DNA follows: TGTGCCAGCAGCGTTCGGACTGTGGATGAGCAGTTCTTC. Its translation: CASSVRTVDEQFF. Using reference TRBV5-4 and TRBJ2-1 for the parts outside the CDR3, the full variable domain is ETGVTQSPTHLIKTRGQQVTLRCSSQSGHNTVSWYQQALGQGPQFIFQYYREEENGRGNFPPRFSGLQFPNYSSELNVNALELDDSALYLCASSVRTVDEQFFGPGTRLTVL.

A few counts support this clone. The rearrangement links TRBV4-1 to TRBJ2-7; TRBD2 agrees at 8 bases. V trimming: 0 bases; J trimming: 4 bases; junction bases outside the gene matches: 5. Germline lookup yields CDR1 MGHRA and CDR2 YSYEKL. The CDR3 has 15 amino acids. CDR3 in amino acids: CASSQDIIAGYEQYF. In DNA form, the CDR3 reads TGCGCCAGCAGCCAAGACATAATAGCGGGGTACGAGCAGTACTTC.

The CDR3 protein is CASTPGGGRANEQFF. The CDR3 nucleotides are TGTGCCAGCACCCCGGGTGGCGGGAGGGCCAATGAGCAGTTCTTC. The chain employs TRBV7-2 and TRBJ2-1, with 9 bases fitting TRBD2. The CDR3 loop spans 15 amino acids. Trimming removed 7 bases from V and 6 bases from J; junction bases left unmatched: 10. The germline V gene has CDR1 SGHTA and CDR2 FQGNSA.

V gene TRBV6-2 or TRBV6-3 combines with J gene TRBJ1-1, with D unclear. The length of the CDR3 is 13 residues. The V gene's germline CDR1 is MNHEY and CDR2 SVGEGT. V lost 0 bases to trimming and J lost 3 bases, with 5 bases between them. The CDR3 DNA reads TGTGCCAGCAGTTACTCTTTATACACTGAAGCTTTCTTT. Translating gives CASSYSLYTEAFF.

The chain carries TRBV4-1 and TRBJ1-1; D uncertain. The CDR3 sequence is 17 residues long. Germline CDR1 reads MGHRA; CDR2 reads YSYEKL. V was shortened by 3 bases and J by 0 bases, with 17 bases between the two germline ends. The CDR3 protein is CASSHYRPSKMNTEAFF. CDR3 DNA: TGCGCCAGCAGCCATTATAGACCCTCCAAAATGAACACTGAAGCTTTCTTT.

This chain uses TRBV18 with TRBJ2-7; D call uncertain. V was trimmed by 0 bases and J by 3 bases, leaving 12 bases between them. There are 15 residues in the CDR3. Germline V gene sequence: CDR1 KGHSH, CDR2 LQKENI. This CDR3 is CASSPPKGQDYEQYF. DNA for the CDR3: TGTGCCAGCTCACCACCGAAGGGCCAGGACTACGAGCAGTACTTC.

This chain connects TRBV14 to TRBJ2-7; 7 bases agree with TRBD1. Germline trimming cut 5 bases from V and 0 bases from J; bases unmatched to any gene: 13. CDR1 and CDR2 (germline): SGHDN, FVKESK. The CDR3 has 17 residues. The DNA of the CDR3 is TGTGCCAGCAGCAGAGGGGGCGTTATGGGCCCCTCCTACGAGCAGTACTTC. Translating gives CASSRGGVMGPSYEQYF.

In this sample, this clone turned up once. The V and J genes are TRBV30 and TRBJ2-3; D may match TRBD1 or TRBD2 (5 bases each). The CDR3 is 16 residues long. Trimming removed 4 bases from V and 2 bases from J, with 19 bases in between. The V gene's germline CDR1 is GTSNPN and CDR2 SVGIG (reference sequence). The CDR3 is CAWIPPGLAHTDTQYF. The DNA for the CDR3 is TGTGCCTGGATTCCCCCGGGGCTAGCACACACAGATACGCAGTATTTT. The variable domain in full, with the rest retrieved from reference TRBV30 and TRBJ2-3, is SQTIHQWPATLVQPVGSPLSLECTVEGTSNPNLYWYRQAAGRGLQLLFYSVGIGQISSEVPQNLSASRPQDRQFILSSKKLLLSDSGFYLCAWIPPGLAHTDTQYFGPGTRLTVL.